The 19 T cell receptor beta chains below were found in one sample sequenced in a study of beta chain features in type 1 diabetes. Every bit of the isolated RNA underwent reverse transcription, so sequencing read expressed TCRB transcripts. Profiling relied on immunoSEQ multiplex PCR, and the TCRdb table lists in-frame clones only, not all of them. The data hold some 290,000 clones, with 13% to 15% observed a single time. These TCRs' antigens remain unknown. Study-wide points: Across all four CD4+ subsets, people with type 1 diabetes showed modestly shorter TCRB CDR3s.

The sample taken for sequencing was naive CD4+ T cells from blood. The receptor source for this set is a man aged 25 to 45 with type 1 diabetes.

This chain uses TRBV28 with TRBJ2-7; 7 nucleotides match TRBD2. V shed 6 bases and J 2 bases; nucleotides not matched to a gene: 10. The germline V gene has CDR1 MDHEN and CDR2 SYDVKM. The CDR3 runs 15 residues. Here the CDR3 DNA reads TGTGCCAGCAGCCCCAGCGGGATTACGCCCTACGAGCAGTACTTC. Its translation is CASSPSGITPYEQYF.

This clone showed up just a few times. This chain uses TRBV9 with TRBJ2-7; possibly TRBD2 for D (5 bases). CDR1 and CDR2 (germline): SGDLS, YYNGEE. CDR3 length: 15 residues. V shed 3 bases and J shed 0 bases, with 13 bases lying between them. CDR3 loop: CASSGPSGFSYEQYF. As DNA, the CDR3 is TGTGCCAGCAGCGGACCGTCGGGATTCTCCTACGAGCAGTACTTC.

This chain joins TRBV5-1 and TRBJ2-1, with 12 bases that match TRBD2. The CDR3 is made up of 16 amino acids. J was trimmed by 6 bases and V by 4 bases; bases with no gene match: 8. The germline V gene encodes CDR1 SGHRS and CDR2 YFSETQ. CDR3 protein: CASSVARLAGVNEQFF. The CDR3 DNA follows: TGCGCCAGCAGCGTGGCTCGACTAGCGGGAGTCAATGAGCAGTTCTTC.

This rearrangement joins TRBV30 to TRBJ2-6; D possibly corresponds to TRBD2 (6 bases). Trimming cost V 2 bases and J 9 bases, with 20 bases left between them. The CDR3 length is 16 residues. Germline lookup yields CDR1 GTSNPN and CDR2 SVGIG (reference sequence). The DNA for the CDR3 is TGTGCCTGGAGTCTATGGGACTCCAACAAGTTCAACGTCCTGACTTTC. Its protein is CAWSLWDSNKFNVLTF.

This clone has a handful of counts. The chain joins TRBV12-5 to TRBJ2-1; possible D gene TRBD2, 6 bases. V lost 5 bases and J lost 9, with 14 bases in between. The CDR3 contains 13 residues. Germline V gene sequence: CDR1 LGHNT, CDR2 FRNRAP. The CDR3, as DNA: TGTGCTAGTGGTCCCCGACTAGTCGGTGAGCAGTTCTTC. The encoded protein is CASGPRLVGEQFF.

This sequence joins TRBV28 and TRBJ2-2, with D perhaps matching TRBD2 (5 bases). The CDR3 is 12 residues long. V gave up 7 bases and J gave up 3 bases, with 6 bases separating them. Germline CDR1 reads MDHEN; CDR2 reads SYDVKM. The CDR3 sequence is CASTRDTGELFF. The CDR3 coding sequence is TGTGCCAGCACGCGGGACACCGGGGAGCTGTTTTTT.

This clone was picked up a small number of times. This chain joins TRBV28 and TRBJ1-5, with 7 bases identical to TRBD1. The V gene end was trimmed by 5 bases and the J gene end by 6 bases; junction bases not matched to a gene: 7. The CDR3 length is 14 residues. Germline CDR1 is MDHEN and CDR2 is SYDVKM. Here the CDR3 DNA reads TGTGCCAGCAGTACCGGGACAGTGGCTCAGCCCCAGCATTTT. Translating it yields CASSTGTVAQPQHF.

This chain connects TRBV7-3 to TRBJ2-7; 9 nucleotides align to TRBD2. The junction had 3 bases not matched to a gene; V was cut back by 5 bases and J by 1 base. This CDR3 region has 14 residues. Germline assignment: CDR1 SGHTA and CDR2 FQGTGA. CDR3 region: CASSPGLASYEQYF. CDR3 bases: TGTGCCAGCAGCCCGGGACTAGCATCCTACGAGCAGTACTTC.

The genes are TRBV7-2 and TRBJ2-7; D remains unclear. From germline, CDR1 is SGHTA and CDR2 FQGNSA. CDR3 size: 12 residues. The V end lost 3 bases, the J end lost 4 bases, and 7 bases lay between the germline ends. CDR3: CASSFNLYEQYF. The CDR3, as DNA: TGTGCCAGCAGCTTCAATCTATACGAGCAGTACTTC.

The chain links TRBV4-2 to TRBJ2-4; TRBD2 agrees at 10 bases. The V segment lost 0 bases and the J segment 7 bases; nucleotides outside the gene matches: 6. The CDR3 runs 16 residues. Per the germline V gene, CDR1 is LGHNA and CDR2 is YNFKEQ. This CDR3 reads CASSQEASGRGNIQYF. CDR3 bases: TGTGCCAGCAGCCAAGAGGCAAGCGGGAGGGGGAACATTCAGTACTTC.

The chain carries TRBV5-1 and TRBJ1-5, with unresolved D. This CDR3 comprises 13 residues. The V gene lost 1 base and the J gene lost 5 bases, with 7 bases spanning the gap. CDR1 and CDR2 (germline): SGHRS, YFSETQ. CDR3 amino acids: CASSLYGDQPQHF. CDR3 nucleotide sequence: TGCGCCAGCAGCTTGTACGGAGATCAGCCCCAGCATTTT.

This clone was detected only a few times. This chain joins TRBV5-1 and TRBJ2-4, with 11 bases matching TRBD2. The CDR3 extends over 16 amino acids. V lost 0 bases and J lost 6; bases outside the gene matches: 5. The germline V gene encodes CDR1 SGHRS and CDR2 YFSETQ. CDR3 DNA: TGCGCCAGCAGCTTGGCCGTAGCGGGAGGGGCAAACATTCAGTACTTC. Translating it yields CASSLAVAGGANIQYF. The whole variable domain, remainder taken from reference TRBV5-1 and TRBJ2-4, is KAGVTQTPRYLIKTRGQQVTLSCSPISGHRSVSWYQQTPGQGLQFLFEYFSETQRNKGNFPGRFSGRQFSNSRSEMNVSTLELGDSALYLCASSLAVAGGANIQYFGAGTRLSVL.

The gene calls are TRBV4-3 and TRBJ2-7; perhaps TRBD1 as D (6 bases). V was cut by 4 bases and J by 3 bases, with 10 bases left in between. Germline CDR1 is LGHNA and CDR2 is YSLEER. The CDR3 runs to 13 residues. In DNA form, the CDR3 reads TGCGCCAGCAGCCCCCGGGACATCTACGAGCAGTACTTC. Amino acid sequence: CASSPRDIYEQYF.

A few counts support this clone. This rearrangement joins TRBV15 to TRBJ2-3; 7 bases match TRBD1. CDR1 and CDR2 (germline): LNHNV, YYDKDF (reference sequence). J gave up 1 base and V 3 bases, and 4 bases lay outside the gene matches. The CDR3 is 15 residues long. CDR3 DNA: TGTGCCACCAGCAGGACAGGGTGGGGCACAGATACGCAGTATTTT. Its protein product is CATSRTGWGTDTQYF.

This clone came up a few times. V usage is TRBV2 and J usage is TRBJ2-7; 7 bases are a match to TRBD1. Germline V gene sequence: CDR1 SNHLY, CDR2 FYNNEI. With V trimmed by 6 bases and J by 2 bases, 7 bases remained unmatched. The CDR3 runs to 14 residues. The DNA for the CDR3 is TGTGCCAGCAGCCCCAGGACAGGCCCCTACGAGCAGTACTTC. Encoded protein: CASSPRTGPYEQYF.

This clone was seen a few times. The chain is built from TRBV30 and TRBJ1-5; D call uncertain. The CDR3 consists of 17 residues. Germline CDR1 and CDR2: GTSNPN and SVGIG (reference sequence). Deletions cut 1 base from V and 4 bases from J, with 20 bases between. CDR3 bases: TGTGCCTGGAGTGGAGCTCGCGTATCGGAGGGAAATCAGCCCCAGCATTTT. Its translation: CAWSGARVSEGNQPQHF.

This clone was detected only a few times. V gene TRBV6-4 combines with J gene TRBJ2-1, with D possibly matching TRBD2 (6 bases). This CDR3 has 9 amino acids. V dropped 11 bases and J dropped 10 bases, with 9 bases sitting between them. Germline CDR1 MRHNA, CDR2 SNTAGT. The CDR3 DNA sequence: TGTGCCCCCGGGGGAGAGCAGTTCTTC. Its protein product is CAPGGEQFF.

The chain couples TRBV6-1 to TRBJ2-7; a weak D match, TRBD2 (5 bases). The CDR3 has 15 amino acids. Trimming stripped 0 bases from V and 4 bases from J, with 13 bases between. The V gene's germline CDR1 is MNHNS and CDR2 SASEGT. CDR3 nucleotides: TGTGCCAGCAGTGAAGCTGAAGGACGAGGGTACGAGCAGTACTTC. Its translation is CASSEAEGRGYEQYF.

The V gene is TRBV5-4, the J gene TRBJ1-2; D gene unclear. CDR1 is SGHNT and CDR2 is YYREEE in the germline V gene (reference sequence). V lost 4 bases to trimming and J lost 8 bases, with 15 bases between them. The CDR3 sequence is 13 residues long. The CDR3 here is CASSGGAREGYTF. CDR3 nucleotides: TGTGCCAGCAGCGGCGGAGCCCGCGAGGGCTACACCTTC.